This T cell receptor beta chain comes out of a study of blood T cell repertoires in COVID-19 (dated by TCRdb to the early 2020s). In the study overall: Samples from collaborators originated in the United States, Italy and Spain and spanned both the acute and convalescent phases of COVID-19. The prospective study material was composed of cDNA or gDNA derived from T cells, B-cell-depleted T cells, or PBMCs. Subjects who had been exposed to COVID-19, were actively infected with it, or had recovered from it provided the deeply sampled blood TCRbeta repertoires that made up the dataset. The repertoires were made available in a free public database intended to serve as a resource for research on the immune response to SARS-CoV-2. The samples were drawn from the first 160 participants of the ongoing ImmuneRACE study and from 1,200 or so subjects provided by 6 global collaborators. The sample metadata nearly always contained a de-identified subject ID, COVID-19 status, age in years and sex. HLA class I and class II types, where available, came from metadata supplied by the sample provider rather than from assay-based typing. Broader findings and caveats from the paper: Clinical and demographic metadata were provided uncurated, with the amount varying by source and participant.

This clone occurred once. This receptor's antigen is unknown. No much larger clone exists at a distance of one base, and base qualities are not known. Trimming leaves V shorter by 6 bases and J shorter by 6 bases, with the junction holding 13 bases beyond the gene matches. CDR1 and CDR2 (ENHRY, SYGVKD) derive from the germline V gene. The CDR3 spans 16 residues, from the cysteine through the phenylalanine. The kept DNA is CDR3 alone, 48 bases in frame from the first base. TCRbeta CDR3 regions were amplified from genomic DNA using the immunoSEQ Assay, a bias-controlled multiplex PCR. The authors' analysis ran thus. The number of nucleated cells in each sample was estimated by amplification of reference gene primers within the assay. To quantify the absolute abundance of each unique TCRbeta CDR3 rearrangement, sequence reads were collapsed and filtered. For each sample, productive Simpson clonality was calculated as the square root of Simpson's diversity index over productive rearrangements. The immuneACCESS repertoire file appears here via TCRdb, limited to in-frame rearrangements. These files lack a portion of the clones; in checked studies, under half of the deficit traces to unresolved V genes, and the cause of the others is not known. The DNA was the basis for D and trimming; V, J and clone size are from that table. This sample has some 97,000 clones in its table, and 90% of those were observed once. About 5% of the sample rests with the top ten.

Each collaborating institution followed its own protocols to collect whole blood in K2EDTA tubes. For TCRbeta analysis, collaborator samples were shipped as frozen whole blood, as isolated PBMCs, or as DNA extracted from either sample type. The source of this sequence is a man aged 45-65 years with acute or convalescent COVID-19. Sequencing input: peripheral blood. The chain couples TRBV10-3 to TRBJ2-1; TRBD2 fits 8 bases in the junction. The nucleotide sequence reads TGTGCCATCAGCGACCTAGCGGGTCGGGGGTCCAATGAGCAGTTCTTC. It encodes CAISDLAGRGSNEQFF.